This T cell receptor (beta chain) emerged from a study of blood T cells in healthy people across ages. General study results and limits: A strong correlation between TCR beta diversity and naive T cell percentage was seen.

Collection of about 9.4 milliliters of peripheral blood was performed for each donor. Total RNA was extracted at no less than 6 micrograms per sample. At least ten counts were recorded for this clonotype. Its antigen is currently unknown. Germline V CDR1 and CDR2: DFQATT, SNEGSKA (reference sequence). The CDR3 has 11 amino acids. Trimming cost V 6 bases and J 5 bases, with 11 bases left between them. Combining a sample-barcoded 5' primer with a J-beta primer mix, a second PCR ran for 7 to 11 cycles. The template-switch adaptor was a 5' adaptor with 12 random nucleotides. It tagged each cDNA molecule. TCRdb processed the 5' RACE reads anew with MiXCR; each CDR3 protein has one entry. This repertoire shows approximately 1.5 million distinct CDR3 sequences, 30% to 35% found once; its top ten account for 11%.

Source material: blood. The chain joins TRBV20-1 to TRBJ2-7; TRBD1 might be the D (6 bases). The source is a woman in her 30s in good health. As DNA, the CDR3 is TGCAGTGCGCAAGAGGGGGACGAGCAGTACTTC. This sequence encodes CSAQEGDEQYF.